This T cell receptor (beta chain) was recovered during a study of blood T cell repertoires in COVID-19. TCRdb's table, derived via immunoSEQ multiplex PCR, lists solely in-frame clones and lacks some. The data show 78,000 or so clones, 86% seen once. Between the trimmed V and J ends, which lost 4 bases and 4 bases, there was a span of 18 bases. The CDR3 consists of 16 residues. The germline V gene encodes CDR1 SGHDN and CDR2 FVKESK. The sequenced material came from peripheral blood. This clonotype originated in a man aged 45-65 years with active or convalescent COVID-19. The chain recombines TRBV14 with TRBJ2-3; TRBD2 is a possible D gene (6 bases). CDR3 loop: CASSLHSGPQSDTQYF. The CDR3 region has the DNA TGTGCCAGCAGCCTTCATAGCGGTCCCCAGTCAGATACGCAGTATTTT. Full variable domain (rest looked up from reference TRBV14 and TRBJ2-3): EAGVTQFPSHSVIEKGQTVTLRCDPISGHDNLYWYRRVMGKEIKFLLHFVKESKQDESGMPNNRFLAERTGGTYSTLKVQPAELEDSGVYFCASSLHSGPQSDTQYFGPGTRLTVL.